These T cell receptor beta chains were read from a single sample in a study of blood T cell repertoires in COVID-19. Method: immunoSEQ multiplex PCR; TCRdb's copy keeps in-frame clones and lacks some. The repertoire holds 95,000 to 110,000 clones, with over 65% as singletons. The sequencing input was peripheral blood. The receptors were sampled from a human donor in a cohort sampled during active COVID-19. Each CDR3 is given with its conserved first and last residue. Each record gives: clone size, J gene, D gene, V gene, CDR3 protein, CDR3 DNA. The D gene is left open where the match is weak. Some rows have no size entry. The others give once, few or many, or a class for an expanded clone.

abundance: NA; j_gene: TRBJ1-3; d_gene: TRBD1; v_gene: TRBV10-3; CDR3aa: CAINQGQMGNTIYF; CDR3nt: TGTGCCATCAACCAGGGACAGATGGGAAACACCATATATTTT
abundance: NA; j_gene: TRBJ1-2; d_gene: NA; v_gene: TRBV7-9; CDR3aa: CASSQGRGDYGYTF; CDR3nt: TGTGCCAGCAGCCAAGGCCGGGGAGACTATGGCTACACCTTC
abundance: NA; j_gene: TRBJ2-7; d_gene: NA; v_gene: TRBV25-1; CDR3aa: CASSEFRGQYF; CDR3nt: TGTGCCAGCAGTGAGTTTAGGGGGCAGTACTTC
abundance: NA; j_gene: TRBJ2-1; d_gene: TRBD2; v_gene: TRBV7-2; CDR3aa: CASSSLKRGRGNEQFF; CDR3nt: TGTGCCAGCAGCTCATTAAAGCGGGGTAGGGGCAATGAGCAGTTCTTC
abundance: NA; j_gene: TRBJ1-1; d_gene: TRBD1; v_gene: TRBV6-5; CDR3aa: CATRTLGQGGTEAFF; CDR3nt: TGTGCCACCAGAACTCTAGGACAGGGTGGCACTGAAGCTTTCTTT
abundance: NA; j_gene: TRBJ1-2; d_gene: TRBD1; v_gene: TRBV29-1; CDR3aa: CSGPSEGDRGGYGYTF; CDR3nt: TGCAGCGGCCCTAGTGAGGGGGACAGGGGCGGGTATGGCTACACCTTC
abundance: NA; j_gene: TRBJ1-2; d_gene: NA; v_gene: TRBV27; CDR3aa: CASSLSAAQGNYGYTF; CDR3nt: TGTGCCAGCAGTTTATCGGCGGCCCAGGGTAACTATGGCTACACCTTC
abundance: many; j_gene: TRBJ1-3; d_gene: NA; v_gene: TRBV19; CDR3aa: CASAQSHSGNTIYF; CDR3nt: TGTGCCAGTGCACAGAGCCACTCTGGAAACACCATATATTTT
abundance: NA; j_gene: TRBJ1-1; d_gene: NA; v_gene: TRBV5-1; CDR3aa: CASSFFGQTEAFF; CDR3nt: TGCGCCAGCAGCTTCTTTGGACAGACTGAAGCTTTCTTT
abundance: NA; j_gene: TRBJ1-1; d_gene: TRBD1; v_gene: TRBV7-2; CDR3aa: CASSLRQGNTEAFF; CDR3nt: TGTGCCAGCAGCTTAAGACAGGGGAACACTGAAGCTTTCTTT
abundance: NA; j_gene: TRBJ1-2; d_gene: NA; v_gene: TRBV5-1; CDR3aa: CASSDADSTFNYGYTF; CDR3nt: TGCGCCAGCAGCGACGCGGACAGCACATTCAACTATGGCTACACCTTC
abundance: once; j_gene: TRBJ2-2; d_gene: TRBD2; v_gene: TRBV9; CDR3aa: CASSVDLAGVTGELFF; CDR3nt: TGTGCCAGCAGCGTAGATCTAGCGGGGGTCACCGGGGAGCTGTTTTTT
abundance: NA; j_gene: TRBJ2-7; d_gene: TRBD2; v_gene: TRBV18; CDR3aa: CASSPPREVTYEQYF; CDR3nt: TGTGCCAGCTCCCCCCCGCGGGAGGTCACCTACGAGCAGTACTTC
abundance: NA; j_gene: TRBJ2-7; d_gene: TRBD2; v_gene: TRBV25-1; CDR3aa: CASSVAGDVDEQYF; CDR3nt: TGTGCCAGCAGTGTGGCGGGGGATGTCGACGAGCAGTACTTC
abundance: NA; j_gene: TRBJ2-7; d_gene: NA; v_gene: TRBV6-5; CDR3aa: CASSGLYEQYF; CDR3nt: TGTGCCAGCAGCGGACTGTACGAGCAGTACTTC
abundance: NA; j_gene: TRBJ1-2; d_gene: TRBD1; v_gene: TRBV5-1; CDR3aa: CASSSGTENYGYTF; CDR3nt: TGCGCCAGCAGCTCGGGGACAGAGAACTATGGCTACACCTTC
abundance: once; j_gene: TRBJ1-4; d_gene: NA; v_gene: TRBV7-9; CDR3aa: CASSPVVPNEKLFF; CDR3nt: TGTGCCAGCAGCCCGGTGGTCCCTAATGAAAAACTGTTTTTT